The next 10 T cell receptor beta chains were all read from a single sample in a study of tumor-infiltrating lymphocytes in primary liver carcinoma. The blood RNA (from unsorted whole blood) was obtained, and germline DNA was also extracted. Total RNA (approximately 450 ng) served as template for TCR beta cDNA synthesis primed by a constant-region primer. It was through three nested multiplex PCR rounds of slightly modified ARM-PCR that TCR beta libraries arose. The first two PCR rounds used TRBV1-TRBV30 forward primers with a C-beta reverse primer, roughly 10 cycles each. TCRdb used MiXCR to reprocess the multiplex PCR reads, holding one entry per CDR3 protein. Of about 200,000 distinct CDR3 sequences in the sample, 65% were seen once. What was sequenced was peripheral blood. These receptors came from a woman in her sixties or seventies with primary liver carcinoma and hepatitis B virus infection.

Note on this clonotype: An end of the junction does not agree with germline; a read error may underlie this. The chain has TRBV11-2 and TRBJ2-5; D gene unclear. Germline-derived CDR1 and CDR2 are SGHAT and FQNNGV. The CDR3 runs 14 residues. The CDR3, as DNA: TGTGCCAGCAGCTTAGACCGGACCCTCCAGACTCAGTACTTC. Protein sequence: CASSLDRTLQTQYF.

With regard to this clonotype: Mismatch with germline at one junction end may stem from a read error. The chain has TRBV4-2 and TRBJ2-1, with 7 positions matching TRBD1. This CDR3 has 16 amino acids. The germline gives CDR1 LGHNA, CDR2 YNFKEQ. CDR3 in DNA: TGTGACAGCAGCCCGAACGACAGGGATAGTGGCAACGAGCAGTTCTTC. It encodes CDSSPNDRDSGNEQFF.

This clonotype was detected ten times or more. The CDR3 is CSVGGLNSNQPQHF. The CDR3 DNA reads as TGCAGCGTTGGTGGCTTAAATAGCAATCAGCCCCAGCATTTT. The J gene is TRBJ1-5, the V gene TRBV29-1; D is unresolved. This CDR3 is 14 amino acids long. Germline assignment: CDR1 SQVTM and CDR2 ANQGSEA. The V and J ends lost 4 bases and 0 bases respectively, with 10 bases between them.

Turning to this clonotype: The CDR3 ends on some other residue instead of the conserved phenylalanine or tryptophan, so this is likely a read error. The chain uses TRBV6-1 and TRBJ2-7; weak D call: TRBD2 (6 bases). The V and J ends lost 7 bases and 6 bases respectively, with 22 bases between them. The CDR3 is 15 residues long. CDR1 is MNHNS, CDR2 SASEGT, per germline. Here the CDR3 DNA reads TGTGCCAGCATGGGCGGGCGGGGAGTAAGGATCGAGCAGTACTAC. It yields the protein CASMGGRGVRIEQYY.

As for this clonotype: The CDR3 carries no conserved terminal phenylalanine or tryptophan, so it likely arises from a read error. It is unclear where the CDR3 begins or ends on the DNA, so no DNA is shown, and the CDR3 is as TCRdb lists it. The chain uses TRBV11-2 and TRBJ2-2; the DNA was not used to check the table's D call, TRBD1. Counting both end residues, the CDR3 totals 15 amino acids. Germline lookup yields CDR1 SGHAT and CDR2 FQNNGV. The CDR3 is CASSPRSGGSGEPFP.

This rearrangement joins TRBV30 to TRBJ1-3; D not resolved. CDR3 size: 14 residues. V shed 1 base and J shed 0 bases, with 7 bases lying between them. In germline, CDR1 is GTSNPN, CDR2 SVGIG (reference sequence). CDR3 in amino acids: CAWSGSFSGNTIYF. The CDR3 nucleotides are TGTGCCTGGAGTGGGAGTTTCTCTGGAAACACCATATATTTT.

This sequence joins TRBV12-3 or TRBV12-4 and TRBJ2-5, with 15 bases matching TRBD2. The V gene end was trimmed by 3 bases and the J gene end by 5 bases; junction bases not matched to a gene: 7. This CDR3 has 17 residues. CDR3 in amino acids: CASSLRTSGRVGETQYF. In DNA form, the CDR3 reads TGTGCCAGCAGTTTGAGGACTAGCGGGAGGGTGGGGGAGACCCAGTACTTC.

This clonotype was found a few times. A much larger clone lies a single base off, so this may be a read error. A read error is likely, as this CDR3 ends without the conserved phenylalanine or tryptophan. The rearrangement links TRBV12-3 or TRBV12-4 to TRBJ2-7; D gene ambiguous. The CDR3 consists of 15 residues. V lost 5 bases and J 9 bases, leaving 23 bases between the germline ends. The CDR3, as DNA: TGTGCCAGCAGTGGGCCCGCCATTGGTCGTGGCGGGCAGTACCTC. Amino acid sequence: CASSGPAIGRGGQYL.

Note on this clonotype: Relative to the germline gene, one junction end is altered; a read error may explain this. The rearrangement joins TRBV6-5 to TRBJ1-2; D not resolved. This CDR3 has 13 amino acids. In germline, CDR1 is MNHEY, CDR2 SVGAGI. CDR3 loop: CARSPTSTYGYTF. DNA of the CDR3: TGTGCCAGGAGCCCAACATCTACCTATGGCTACACTTTC.

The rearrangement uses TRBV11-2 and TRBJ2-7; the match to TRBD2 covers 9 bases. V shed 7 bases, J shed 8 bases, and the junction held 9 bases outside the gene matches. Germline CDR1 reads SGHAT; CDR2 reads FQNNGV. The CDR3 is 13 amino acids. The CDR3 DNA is TGTGCCAGCAACAGCGTAGCGGGAGTACAGCAGTACTTC. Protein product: CASNSVAGVQQYF.